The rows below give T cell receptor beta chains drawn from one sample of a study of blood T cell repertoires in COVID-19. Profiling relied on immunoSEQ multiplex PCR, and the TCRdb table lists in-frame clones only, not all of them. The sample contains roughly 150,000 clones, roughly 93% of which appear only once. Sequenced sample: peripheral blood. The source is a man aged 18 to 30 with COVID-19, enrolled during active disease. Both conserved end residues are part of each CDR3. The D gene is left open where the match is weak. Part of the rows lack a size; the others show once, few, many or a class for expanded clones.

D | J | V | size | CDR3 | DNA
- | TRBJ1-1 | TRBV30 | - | CAWSVGLRAEAFF | TGTGCCTGGAGTGTGGGACTGAGAGCTGAAGCTTTCTTT
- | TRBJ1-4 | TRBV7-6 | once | CASSLGTTGYNEKLLF | TGTGCCAGCAGCTTAGGAACTACAGGGTATAATGAAAAACTGCTTTTT
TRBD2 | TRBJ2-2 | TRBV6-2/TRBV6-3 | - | CASSYSLAVNTGELFF | TGTGCCAGCAGTTACTCACTAGCGGTGAACACCGGGGAGCTGTTTTTT
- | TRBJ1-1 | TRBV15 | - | CATSRDPNTEAFF | TGTGCCACCAGCAGAGACCCAAACACTGAAGCTTTCTTT
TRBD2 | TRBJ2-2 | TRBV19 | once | CASIAGGPDGELFF | TGTGCCAGCATAGCGGGAGGGCCTGACGGGGAGCTGTTTTTT
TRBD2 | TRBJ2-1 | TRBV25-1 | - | CASSPLAGAYNEQFF | TGTGCCAGCAGTCCACTAGCGGGGGCTTACAATGAGCAGTTCTTC
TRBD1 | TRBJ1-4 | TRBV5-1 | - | CASSRFHRDREKLFF | TGCGCCAGCAGCCGCTTTCACCGGGACAGAGAAAAACTGTTTTTT
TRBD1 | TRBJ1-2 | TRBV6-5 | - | CASSYSRGGRGYTF | TGTGCCAGCAGTTACTCGAGAGGGGGCAGAGGCTACACCTTC
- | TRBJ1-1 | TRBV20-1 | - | CSAFRRAEAFF | TGCAGTGCTTTCAGACGGGCTGAAGCTTTCTTT
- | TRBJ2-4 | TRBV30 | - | CAWRGGRQLAKNIQYF | TGTGCCTGGAGGGGAGGACGGCAATTAGCCAAAAACATTCAGTACTTC
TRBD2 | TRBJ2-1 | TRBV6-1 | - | CASSEGLATYNEQFF | TGTGCCAGCAGTGAGGGACTAGCGACTTACAATGAGCAGTTCTTC
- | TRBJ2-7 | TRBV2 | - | CASTGGGREGVSEQYF | TGTGCCAGCACCGGGGGCGGGAGAGAAGGAGTATCCGAGCAGTACTTC
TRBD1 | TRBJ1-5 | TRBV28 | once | CASRYGTGGHQPQHF | TGTGCCAGCAGATACGGGACAGGGGGCCATCAGCCCCAGCATTTT
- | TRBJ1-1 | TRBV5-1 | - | CASSLDSMNTEAFF | TGCGCCAGCAGCTTGGACAGTATGAACACTGAAGCTTTCTTT
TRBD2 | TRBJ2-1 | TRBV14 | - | CASSQAHGRAYEQFF | TGTGCCAGCAGCCAAGCGCACGGGAGGGCCTATGAGCAGTTCTTC
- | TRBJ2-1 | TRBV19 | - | CASSIYSPGNEQFF | TGTGCCAGTAGTATATACTCCCCTGGCAATGAGCAGTTCTTC
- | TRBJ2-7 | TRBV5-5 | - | CASSFGGGLPYEQYF | TGTGCCAGCAGCTTTGGAGGGGGCCTCCCCTACGAGCAGTACTTC
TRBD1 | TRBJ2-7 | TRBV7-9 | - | CASSSTRDSEPYEQYF | TGTGCCAGCAGCTCGACCCGGGACAGTGAACCCTACGAGCAGTACTTC
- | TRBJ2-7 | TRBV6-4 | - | CASSEDTPSMGEQYF | TGTGCCAGCAGTGAGGACACCCCGTCAATGGGGGAGCAGTACTTC
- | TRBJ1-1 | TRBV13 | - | CASSLTSKTGNTEAFF | TGTGCCAGCAGCTTAACCTCAAAGACAGGGAACACTGAAGCTTTCTTT
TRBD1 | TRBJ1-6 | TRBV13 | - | CASSRGQGNSPLHF | TGTGCCAGCAGCCGTGGACAGGGAAACTCACCCCTCCACTTT
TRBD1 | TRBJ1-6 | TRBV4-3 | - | CASSQGTGYSPLHF | TGCGCCAGCAGCCAAGGGACAGGGTATTCACCCCTCCACTTT
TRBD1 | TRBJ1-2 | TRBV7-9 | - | CASSPRQGRGGYTF | TGTGCCAGCAGCCCTAGACAGGGCCGCGGCGGCTACACCTTC
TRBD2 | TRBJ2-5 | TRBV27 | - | CATVRWAGGPRETQYF | TGTGCCACCGTCCGGTGGGCGGGAGGGCCTCGGGAGACCCAGTACTTC
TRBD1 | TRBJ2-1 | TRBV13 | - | CASSSRRTGYNEQFF | TGTGCCAGCAGCTCCAGGCGGACAGGGTACAATGAGCAGTTCTTC
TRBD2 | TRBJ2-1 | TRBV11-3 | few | CASSLGLGLAGNEQFF | TGTGCCAGCAGCTTAGGTCTGGGACTAGCGGGGAATGAGCAGTTCTTC
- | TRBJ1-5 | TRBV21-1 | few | CASSPSHRDRNNQPQHF | TGTGCCAGCAGCCCATCTCACCGGGACAGGAACAATCAGCCCCAGCATTTT
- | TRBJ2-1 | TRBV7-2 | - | CASSQQTGINEQFF | TGTGCCAGCAGCCAACAGACAGGTATCAATGAGCAGTTCTTC